These T cell receptor beta chains were read from a single sample in a study of graft-versus-host responses after intestinal transplantation. Assay: immunoSEQ multiplex PCR; the TCRdb copy retains only in-frame clones and omits some. The sample records 11,000 or so clones, around 80% being singletons. Here the sequenced sample was PBMCs, taken roughly 74 weeks after intestinal transplant. The source of these receptors is a human patient who received an intestinal transplant, so some T cells may come from the graft donor. CDR3s include the opening cysteine and the closing phenylalanine or tryptophan. D genes are given only for firm matches. A clone size is listed for some rows: how often the clone was seen (once, few, many), or a class if it is expanded.

NA,TRBV30,TRBJ1-5,TRBD1,CAWRTGSNQPQHF,TGTGCCTGGAGGACAGGGAGCAATCAGCCCCAGCATTTT
once,TRBV6-5,TRBJ2-7,TRBD1,CASRVNPTGFHEQYF,TGTGCCAGCAGGGTAAACCCGACAGGGTTCCACGAGCAGTACTTC
NA,TRBV29-1,TRBJ2-1,NA,CSVDRMGGREQFF,TGCAGCGTTGATCGTATGGGGGGAAGGGAGCAGTTCTTC
NA,TRBV7-3,TRBJ2-2,TRBD1,CASSPIGQGTSWGGEPFF,TGTGCCAGCAGCCCGATAGGACAGGGGACGAGTTGGGGCGGGGAGCCGTTTTTT
NA,TRBV29-1,TRBJ2-2,NA,CSVTDWKNTGELFF,TGCAGCGTTACGGACTGGAAGAACACCGGGGAGCTGTTTTTT
NA,TRBV5-1,TRBJ1-3,NA,CASSGESGNTIYF,TGCGCCAGCAGTGGGGAGTCTGGAAACACCATATATTTT
NA,TRBV9,TRBJ1-1,TRBD1,CASSVEGASTEAFF,TGTGCCAGCAGCGTCGAGGGGGCGAGCACTGAAGCTTTCTTT
NA,TRBV7-8,TRBJ2-4,TRBD1,CASSARDRGLVAKNIQYF,TGTGCCAGCAGCGCCCGGGACAGGGGACTCGTAGCCAAAAACATTCAGTACTTC
few,TRBV2,TRBJ2-1,NA,CASRADLYNEQFF,TGTGCCAGCAGAGCAGACCTCTACAATGAGCAGTTCTTC
NA,TRBV10-1,TRBJ2-3,NA,CASRAEGTDTQYF,TGCGCCAGCCGGGCGGAGGGAACAGATACGCAGTATTTT
few,TRBV6-5,TRBJ2-7,NA,CASSYASGAYEQYF,TGTGCCAGCAGTTACGCATCCGGTGCATACGAGCAGTACTTC
NA,TRBV9,TRBJ1-2,NA,CASSVAPADKGYGYTF,TGTGCCAGCAGCGTAGCCCCGGCGGACAAGGGCTATGGCTACACCTTC
NA,TRBV27,TRBJ1-6,NA,CASSYYNSPLHF,TGTGCCAGCAGCTACTATAATTCACCCCTCCACTTT
NA,TRBV5-3,TRBJ1-1,TRBD1,CARVSSMDRVCTEAFF,TGTGCCAGAGTGTCCTCCATGGACAGGGTCTGCACTGAAGCTTTCTTT
NA,TRBV30,TRBJ2-5,NA,CAWSAGKETQYF,TGTGCCTGGAGTGCGGGCAAAGAGACCCAGTACTTC
once,TRBV4-1,TRBJ2-3,TRBD2,CASSPTGGGRNTDTQYF,TGCGCCAGCAGCCCAACAGGTGGCGGGAGGAACACAGATACGCAGTATTTT
NA,TRBV10-2,TRBJ1-1,TRBD1,CASSESNYRGRNTEAFF,TGCGCCAGCAGTGAGTCAAATTACAGGGGGCGGAACACTGAAGCTTTCTTT